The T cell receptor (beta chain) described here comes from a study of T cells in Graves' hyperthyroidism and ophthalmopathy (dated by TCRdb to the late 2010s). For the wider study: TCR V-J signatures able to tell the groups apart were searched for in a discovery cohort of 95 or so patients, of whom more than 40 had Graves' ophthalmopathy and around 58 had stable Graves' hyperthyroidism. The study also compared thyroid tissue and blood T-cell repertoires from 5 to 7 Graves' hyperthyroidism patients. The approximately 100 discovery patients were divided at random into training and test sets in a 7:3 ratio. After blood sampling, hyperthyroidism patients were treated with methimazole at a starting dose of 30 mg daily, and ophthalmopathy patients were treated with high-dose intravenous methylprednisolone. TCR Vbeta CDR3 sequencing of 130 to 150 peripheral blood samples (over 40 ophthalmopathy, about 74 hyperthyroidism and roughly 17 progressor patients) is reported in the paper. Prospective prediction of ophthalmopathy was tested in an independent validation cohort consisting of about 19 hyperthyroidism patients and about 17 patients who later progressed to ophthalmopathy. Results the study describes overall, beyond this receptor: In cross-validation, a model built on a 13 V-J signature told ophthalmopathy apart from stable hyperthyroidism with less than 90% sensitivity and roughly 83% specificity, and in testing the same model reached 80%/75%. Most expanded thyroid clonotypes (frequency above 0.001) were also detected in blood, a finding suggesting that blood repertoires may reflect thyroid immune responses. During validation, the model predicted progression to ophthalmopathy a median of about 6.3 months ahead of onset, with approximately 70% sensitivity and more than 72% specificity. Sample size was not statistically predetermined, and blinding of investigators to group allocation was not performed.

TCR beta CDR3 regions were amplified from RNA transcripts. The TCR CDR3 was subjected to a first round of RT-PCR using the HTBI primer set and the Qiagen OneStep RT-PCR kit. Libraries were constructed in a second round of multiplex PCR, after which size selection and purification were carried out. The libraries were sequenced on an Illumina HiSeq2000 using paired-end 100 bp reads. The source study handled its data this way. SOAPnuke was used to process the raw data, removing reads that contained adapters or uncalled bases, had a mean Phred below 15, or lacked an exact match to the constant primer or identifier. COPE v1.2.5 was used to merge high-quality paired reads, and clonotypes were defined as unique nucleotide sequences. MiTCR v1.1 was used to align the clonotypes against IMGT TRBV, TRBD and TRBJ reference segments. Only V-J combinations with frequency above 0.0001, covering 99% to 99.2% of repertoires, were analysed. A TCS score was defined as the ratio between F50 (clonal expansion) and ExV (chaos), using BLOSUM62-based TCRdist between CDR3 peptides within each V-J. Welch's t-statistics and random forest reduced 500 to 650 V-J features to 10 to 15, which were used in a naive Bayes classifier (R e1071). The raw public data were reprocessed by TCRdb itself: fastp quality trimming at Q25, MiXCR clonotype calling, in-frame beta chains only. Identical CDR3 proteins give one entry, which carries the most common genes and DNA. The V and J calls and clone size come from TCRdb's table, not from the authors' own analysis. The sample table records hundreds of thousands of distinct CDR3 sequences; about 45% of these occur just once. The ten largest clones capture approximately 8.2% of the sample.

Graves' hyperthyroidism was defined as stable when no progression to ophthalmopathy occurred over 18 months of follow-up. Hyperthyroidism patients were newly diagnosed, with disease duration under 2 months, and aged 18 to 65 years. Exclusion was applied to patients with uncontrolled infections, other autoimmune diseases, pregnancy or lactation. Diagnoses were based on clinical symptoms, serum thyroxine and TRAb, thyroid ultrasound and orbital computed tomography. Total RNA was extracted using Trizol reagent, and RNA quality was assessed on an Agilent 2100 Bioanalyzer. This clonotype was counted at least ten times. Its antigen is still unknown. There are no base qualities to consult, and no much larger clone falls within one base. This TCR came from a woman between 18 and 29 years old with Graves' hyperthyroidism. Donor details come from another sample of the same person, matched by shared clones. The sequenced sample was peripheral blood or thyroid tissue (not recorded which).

The nucleotide sequence is TGTGCCACCAGCAGAGATCGGGCGGAGGCGGATGGCTACACCTTC. This translates into CATSRDRAEADGYTF. The sequence joins TRBV15 to TRBJ1-2, with no confident D gene call. CDR1 LNHNV and CDR2 YYDKDF were looked up in the germline V gene (reference sequence). From its cysteine to its phenylalanine, the CDR3 spans 15 amino acids. Only CDR3 DNA remains: 45 bases, in frame from the first base. V is cut by 0 bases and J by 6 bases, and the space between the germline ends is 14 bases.